This T cell receptor (beta chain) was observed in a study of OX40 agonist ivuxolimab in advanced cancers. As for the study in general: A history of anti-PD-1, anti-PD-L1 or anti-CTLA-4 therapy was acceptable, and approximately 40% had some. Partial responses were achieved by three patients, of whom one had hepatocellular carcinoma and two had cutaneous melanoma.

From germline, CDR1 is LGHNA and CDR2 YSLEER. The CDR3 is made up of 14 amino acids. V was pared by 1 base and J by 6 bases, with 13 bases between. Here immunoSEQ multiplex PCR was the method, and the copy in TCRdb shows in-frame clones only, minus some. The data show about 120,000 clones, more than 80% seen once. Sequenced here: CD4+ or CD8+ T cells sorted from blood, sampled in a trial of the OX40 agonist ivuxolimab. The chain employs TRBV4-3 and TRBJ2-7, with D possibly being TRBD1 or TRBD2 (5 bases each). This receptor was identified in an adult with an advanced solid tumor such as melanoma, head and neck, liver or kidney cancer. The CDR3 DNA reads TGCGCCAGCAGCCAAGTAAGGGGAGTAGGCGAGCAGTACTTC. Protein product: CASSQVRGVGEQYF.